This T cell receptor beta chain is from a study of cytomegalovirus exposure and HLA in healthy donors. Primers for the PCR totalled 60 Vbeta and 13 Jbeta. Profiled with immunoSEQ multiplex PCR; TCRdb holds only in-frame clones, not every one. The data show approximately 160,000 clones, roughly 80% seen once. The CDR3 runs to 17 residues. The V gene lost 0 bases and the J gene lost 3 bases, with 18 bases spanning the gap. CDR1 and CDR2 from the germline V gene are LGHNA and YSLEER. The TCR originated in a man aged 18 to 35 in good health and CMV-seropositive. The chain carries TRBV4-3 and TRBJ2-7; D may be TRBD1 (5 bases). The specimen was PBMCs. CDR3 sequence: CASSQDLIQGTGYEQYF. In DNA, the CDR3 is TGCGCCAGCAGCCAAGATCTGATCCAGGGAACCGGCTACGAGCAGTACTTC.